Below, one T cell receptor beta chain is given with its context. This entry is derived from a study of blood T cell repertoires in COVID-19. The CDR3 contains 15 residues. V shed 6 bases and J shed 7 bases, with 19 bases lying between them. Germline assignment: CDR1 MNHEY and CDR2 SMNVEV (reference sequence). Clones were read by immunoSEQ multiplex PCR, and TCRdb kept only the in-frame ones, dropping some. The repertoire holds approximately 380,000 clones, with 88% as singletons. The TCR comes from a woman aged 18 to 35 who had recovered from COVID-19. The chain employs TRBV27 and TRBJ1-5; D perhaps matches TRBD1 (6 bases). Sequenced sample: PBMCs or T cells enriched from blood (not recorded which). Here the CDR3 reads CASSTEGGARQPQHF. The CDR3 DNA reads TGTGCCAGCAGCACCGAGGGGGGGGCCCGGCAGCCCCAGCATTTT.